The 8 T cell receptor beta chains in this list originate from one sample, sequenced in a study of identical twins. TCRdb recomputed calls from the 5' RACE reads with MiXCR, one row per CDR3 protein. The top ten clones hold 0.27% of a sample with 1.5 million to 2 million distinct CDR3 sequences, under 35% of them seen once. Sequenced material: cord blood. The receptors originated from a newborn girl in good health.

Ten or more counts support this clonotype. This chain uses TRBV20-1 with TRBJ1-2, with a weak D call TRBD1 (6 bases). CDR3 length: 13 residues. V lost 0 bases and J 1 base, leaving 6 bases between the germline ends. The V gene's germline CDR1 is DFQATT and CDR2 SNEGSKA (reference sequence). CDR3 DNA: TGCAGTGCTAGAGAGGGACATAACTATGGCTACACCTTC. Translated, it gives CSAREGHNYGYTF.

This clonotype was detected a few times. This chain connects TRBV7-9 to TRBJ2-3, with D possibly being TRBD2 (6 bases). Germline CDR1 and CDR2: SEHNR and FQNEAQ (reference sequence). There are 17 residues in the CDR3. V shed 5 bases and J shed 1 base, with 19 bases lying between them. The CDR3 DNA is TGTGCCAGCAGCCTCCCCCGCGAGTCGGGGGGCACAGATACGCAGTATTTT. It codes for CASSLPRESGGTDTQYF.

V gene TRBV20-1 combines with J gene TRBJ1-4; 8 bases are a match to TRBD1. V gave up 0 bases and J gave up 5 bases; unmatched junction bases: 5. CDR3 length: 15 residues. Germline V gene data show CDR1 as DFQATT and CDR2 as SNEGSKA (reference sequence). The CDR3 DNA reads as TGCAGTGCTAGAGATGCGGGACAGGTGAATGAAAAACTGTTTTTT. This encodes CSARDAGQVNEKLFF.

This clonotype was seen more than once but under ten times. The chain combines TRBV12-3 or TRBV12-4 with TRBJ2-1, with 9 bases identical to TRBD2. This CDR3 is 14 amino acids long. V gave up 5 bases and J gave up 6 bases; unmatched junction bases: 5. The CDR3 region is CASSLLTSGNEQFF. The CDR3 DNA reads TGTGCCAGCAGTCTACTGACTAGCGGCAATGAGCAGTTCTTC.

In this sample, this clonotype turned up a few times. This sequence joins TRBV20-1 and TRBJ1-3; D gene ambiguous. V dropped 3 bases and J dropped 3 bases, with 9 bases sitting between them. Germline V gene data show CDR1 as DFQATT and CDR2 as SNEGSKA (reference sequence). The CDR3 runs 13 residues. This CDR3 reads CSASLHLGNTIYF. In nucleotides, the CDR3 is TGCAGTGCTAGCCTCCACCTTGGAAACACCATATATTTT.

This chain uses TRBV9 with TRBJ1-1, with TRBD1 matching 7 bases. This CDR3 region has 15 residues. The J segment lost 4 bases and the V segment lost 0 bases, leaving 6 bases of the junction unmatched. Looked up from germline, CDR1 is SGDLS and CDR2 is YYNGEE. CDR3: CASSVEGGQTTEAFF. DNA of the CDR3: TGTGCCAGCAGCGTAGAAGGGGGACAGACCACTGAAGCTTTCTTT.

This clonotype was counted many times. V usage is TRBV7-2 and J usage is TRBJ2-1; D is unresolved. Germline assignment: CDR1 SGHTA and CDR2 FQGNSA. V shed 6 bases and J shed 2 bases, with 17 bases lying between them. The CDR3 consists of 16 residues. In nucleotides, the CDR3 is TGTGCCAGCAGGTCTCATCTGGTAGGCCCCTACAATGAGCAGTTCTTC. Residues: CASRSHLVGPYNEQFF.

The chain has TRBV27 and TRBJ2-5, with a weak D call TRBD1 (6 bases). Trimming removed 6 bases from V and 2 bases from J, with 16 bases in between. From germline, CDR1 is MNHEY and CDR2 SMNVEV (reference sequence). CDR3 length: 15 residues. CDR3 in amino acids: CASSPTLRGQETQYF. CDR3 nucleotides: TGTGCCAGCAGCCCGACTTTGAGGGGGCAAGAGACCCAGTACTTC.